The entry that follows covers one TCR beta chain sequence. What this receptor recognizes is not known. Base qualities are not at hand, and no much larger clone is one base apart. Libraries were prepared through the immunoSEQ multiplex PCR assay. The study's own analysis went as follows. A statistical classification framework was built for diagnosing cytomegalovirus status from the catalog of TCR beta chain sequences. TCRdb holds this immuneACCESS table with in-frame rearrangements only. Some clones are missing; in checked studies, unresolved V genes explain under half, and the rest has no known cause. The DNA gave D and trimming, while V, J and clone size come from that table. The sample table shows under 200,000 clones, and approximately 96% are seen once. The biggest ten clones account for 0.89% of the sample. This record comes from a study of cytomegalovirus exposure and HLA in healthy donors listed by TCRdb under 2017. Concerning the study at large: The 666 repertoires of the first cohort and the roughly 110 validation repertoires were produced on the same platform, according to a later analysis. The aim of the study was to test whether cataloging public T cell receptors could identify signatures of past pathogen exposure. Along with the roughly 670-subject first cohort, a separate validation cohort of approximately 110 different subjects was used. The study combined high-throughput TCR immunosequencing, statistical association of individual TCRs with disease status, and machine learning to predict cytomegalovirus infection status. General study outcomes and caveats: A later analysis found that TCRs clustered in the first cohort also tended to co-occur in the 130 or so validation repertoires, with approximately 93% of cluster scores above 0. While some public TCRs were present in many individuals, most TCR sequences turned up only very rarely across donors. All 120 or so repertoires were used to score co-occurrence in the validation cohort in a later analysis, because that analysis had no HLA typing for the cohort. The classifier was reported to diagnose cytomegalovirus status with high specificity and sensitivity in both the original and validation cohorts. A total of 164 TCR beta chains were listed by the study as associated with cytomegalovirus. In vitro tests confirmed that a few of the cytomegalovirus-associated TCR beta chains recognize cytomegalovirus antigens. It was suggested by the authors that the approach could potentially be generalized to other disease states and immunological phenotypes.

The donors belonged to the validation cohort of over a hundred subjects, which was separate from the roughly 700-subject first cohort. The germline V gene sets CDR1 to SGHVS and CDR2 to FNYEAQ. From the cysteine up to the phenylalanine, the CDR3 has a length of 19 residues. Kept here is only the CDR3 DNA, which spans 57 bases and is read in frame from base 1. V is pruned by 0 bases and J by 6 bases, leaving 15 bases of the junction without a gene match. The rearrangement combines TRBV7-6 with TRBJ1-5; 9 central bases correspond to TRBD1. The sequenced sample consisted of PBMCs. The receptor was derived from a woman aged 18-30 years in good health and CMV-seronegative. The sequenced DNA is TGTGCCAGCAGCTTAGCCCCAATAACCGGGACAGGGCGTAGTCAGCCCCAGCATTTT. Its protein is CASSLAPITGTGRSQPQHF.